This T cell receptor (beta chain) was identified in a study of human T cells and chemical hapten exposure. About the research overall: Patients' scalps got diphenylcyclopropenone weekly throughout the approximately 25-week study. The patients were mostly female; they had alopecia areata, totalis or universalis.

Concerning this clonotype itself: Its cognate antigen is unknown.

As for time point: pre-sensitization, week 0. The treatment: therapeutic diphenylcyclopropenone sensitization with weekly scalp DPC. Germline CDR1 reads MNHEY; CDR2 reads SVGEGT. V was pared by 2 bases and J by 7 bases, with 7 bases of the junction left unmatched. The CDR3 sequence is 15 residues long. TCRdb called the RACE reads again in MiXCR, with one record for every CDR3 protein. The sample lists around 120,000 distinct CDR3 sequences; roughly 14% were seen once. Points from the study as a whole: The formation of large CDR3 similarity clusters by expanded TCRs significantly exceeded that of controls.

This specimen consisted of whole blood, obtained in connection with sensitization to the hapten diphenylcyclopropenone (DPC). The TCR was taken from a young woman with alopecia areata. Some clones in this sample may be carry-over from other donors' samples. The gene calls are TRBV6-2 or TRBV6-3 and TRBJ2-1; 8 nucleotides line up with TRBD2. Here the CDR3 reads CASSYASGGGNEQFF. The CDR3, as DNA: TGTGCCAGCAGTTACGCCAGCGGGGGAGGTAATGAGCAGTTCTTC.